The text below deals with one T cell receptor (beta chain). The count of this clone is one. Its antigen specificity is not known. No quality values exist for individual bases; no much larger clone is one base distant. This CDR3 is also generated by other DNA sequences in the sample. This entry comes from a study of blood T cell repertoires in COVID-19 (dated by TCRdb to 2019 to 2021). Describing the broader study: The collaborator samples originated in the United States, Italy and Spain and spanned the acute and convalescent phases of COVID-19. The material from the prospective study consisted of cDNA or gDNA derived from T cells, B-cell-depleted T cells, or PBMCs. Deeply sampled blood TCRbeta repertoires from subjects exposed to, actively infected with, or recovered from COVID-19 were included in the dataset. The repertoires were released in a freely available public database intended as a resource for research on the immune response to SARS-CoV-2. Samples came from the ongoing ImmuneRACE study (first 160 participants) plus 1,254 subjects from 6 global collaborators. Nearly every sample came with metadata listing a de-identified subject ID, COVID-19 status, age in years and sex. Where available, HLA class I and class II types were obtained from metadata supplied by the sample provider rather than from assay-based typing. Study-level results and caveats: The quantity of clinical and demographic metadata differed by source and by participant and was supplied without curation.

Sequences LGHDT (CDR1) and YNNKEL (CDR2) are obtained from the germline V gene (reference sequence). V is shortened by 3 bases, J by 2 bases, and the region joining them spans 7 bases. The CDR3 runs 13 residues from the cysteine to the phenylalanine. Only the CDR3 DNA is retained, 39 bases long and in frame from the first base. The immunoSEQ Assay, a bias-controlled multiplex PCR, was used to amplify TCRbeta CDR3 regions from genomic DNA. The study's own analysis went as follows. Within the assay, amplification of reference gene primers was used to estimate how many nucleated cells each sample contained. To quantify the absolute abundance of each unique TCRbeta CDR3 rearrangement, sequence reads were collapsed and filtered. For each sample, productive Simpson clonality was calculated as the square root of Simpson's diversity index over productive rearrangements. The table was pulled from immuneACCESS by TCRdb, which kept in-frame rearrangements only. Such tables lose some clones; where checked, under half of the loss comes from unresolved V genes, and the rest has no known cause. Clonal size and the V and J genes are those of that table, whereas D and trimming came from the DNA. The sample table lists 84,000 or so clones, under 85% of them with a count of one. The ten largest clones add up to 9.5% to 10% of the sample.

Collaborating institutions collected whole blood in K2EDTA tubes following their own protocols. For TCRbeta analysis, collaborators shipped samples in one of three forms: frozen whole blood, isolated PBMCs, or DNA extracted from either of those sample types. The sequenced sample was peripheral blood. The V and J genes are TRBV3-1 (or the pseudogene TRBV3-2) and TRBJ1-1, and the D gene may be TRBD1, 6 bases matching. This clonotype was obtained from a human donor in a cohort sampled during active COVID-19. The bases are TGTGCCAGCAGCCACAGGGGAAACACTGAAGCTTTCTTT. Translated, this gives CASSHRGNTEAFF.